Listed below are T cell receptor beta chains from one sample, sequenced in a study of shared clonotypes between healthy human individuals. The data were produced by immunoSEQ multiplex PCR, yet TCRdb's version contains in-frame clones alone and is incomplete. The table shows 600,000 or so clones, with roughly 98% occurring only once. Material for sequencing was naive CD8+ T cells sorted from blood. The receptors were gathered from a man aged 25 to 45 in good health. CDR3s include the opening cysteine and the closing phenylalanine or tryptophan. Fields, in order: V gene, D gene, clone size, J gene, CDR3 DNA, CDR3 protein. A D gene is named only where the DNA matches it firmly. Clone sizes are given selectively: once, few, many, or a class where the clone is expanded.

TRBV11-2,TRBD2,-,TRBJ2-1,TGTGCCAGCAGCATCCGCCCCCGACTAGCGGGAGGTTTGGATGAGCAGTTCTTC,CASSIRPRLAGGLDEQFF
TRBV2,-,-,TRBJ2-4,TGTGCCAGCAGTGACTCGATGGGAAGATACGACTTAGCCAAAAACATTCAGTACTTC,CASSDSMGRYDLAKNIQYF
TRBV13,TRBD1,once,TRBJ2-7,TGTGCCAGCAGCTCTAGGGGGAACAGGGGTTCACACGAGCAGTACTTC,CASSSRGNRGSHEQYF
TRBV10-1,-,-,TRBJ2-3,TGCGCCAGCAGTCACTATCAGGGAGATACGCAGTATTTT,CASSHYQGDTQYF
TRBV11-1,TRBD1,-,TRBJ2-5,TGTGCCAGCAGCCCGCGACAGGGCCAAGAGACCCAGTACTTC,CASSPRQGQETQYF
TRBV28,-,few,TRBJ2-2,TGTGCCAGCAGTTTATTCGGCGGGGAGCTGTTTTTT,CASSLFGGELFF
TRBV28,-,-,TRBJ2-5,TGTGCCAGCAGTTTATTATATATGGCGGGACAAAGTCAAGAGACCCAGTACTTC,CASSLLYMAGQSQETQYF
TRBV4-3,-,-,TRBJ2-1,TGCGCCAGCAGCCAAGATTTCGCCCGTTACAATGAGCAGTTCTTC,CASSQDFARYNEQFF
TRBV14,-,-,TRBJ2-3,TGTGCCAGCAGCCAAGATCTAGTAGCCGTCCCGAGCACAGATACGCAGTATTTT,CASSQDLVAVPSTDTQYF
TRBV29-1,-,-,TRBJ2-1,TGCAGCGTTGCGGGCATACTCTACAATGAGCAGTTCTTC,CSVAGILYNEQFF
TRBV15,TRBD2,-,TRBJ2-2,TGTGCCACCAGCAGAGGGACTAGCGGGAGTGGGGAGCTGTTTTTT,CATSRGTSGSGELFF
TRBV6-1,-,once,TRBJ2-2,TGTGCCAGCAGAGAGGATAGCCCCGGGGAGCTGTTTTTT,CASREDSPGELFF
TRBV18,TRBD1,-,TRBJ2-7,TGTGCCAGCTCGAAGACAGGGTGGGACGAGCAGTACTTC,CASSKTGWDEQYF
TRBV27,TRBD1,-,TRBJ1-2,TGTGCCAGCAGTTCCCTGGCAGGGGGCGATGGCTACACCTTC,CASSSLAGGDGYTF
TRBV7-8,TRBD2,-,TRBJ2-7,TGTGCCAGCAGCTTGGGACTAGCGGGAGGGCCCGTATACGAGCAGTACTTC,CASSLGLAGGPVYEQYF
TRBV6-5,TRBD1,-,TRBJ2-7,TGTGCCAGCAGACCGGGACAGTGGAGCTCCTACGAGCAGTACTTC,CASRPGQWSSYEQYF
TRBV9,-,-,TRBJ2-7,TGTGCCAGCAGCACGGCGGGGTCAGGCTACGAGCAGTACTTC,CASSTAGSGYEQYF
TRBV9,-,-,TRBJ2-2,TGTGCCAGCAGCCCCTCGGACTTCTACACCGGGGAGCTGTTTTTT,CASSPSDFYTGELFF
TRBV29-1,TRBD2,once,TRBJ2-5,TGCAGCGTTGAGGGGGGGCCTAGCGGGAGGGCCAGCGAGACCCAGTACTTC,CSVEGGPSGRASETQYF
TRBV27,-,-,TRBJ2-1,TGTGCCAGCAGTTTATATCCCCCCACCAAAGAGCAGTTCTTC,CASSLYPPTKEQFF
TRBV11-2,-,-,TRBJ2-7,TGTGCCAGCAGCTTAAGCGACAGCTACGAGCAGTACTTC,CASSLSDSYEQYF
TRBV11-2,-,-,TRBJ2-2,TGTGCCAGCAGCACGCGAGGGGAGCTGTTTTTT,CASSTRGELFF
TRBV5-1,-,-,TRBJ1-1,TGCGCCAGCAGCTTGGCCCAGGCTTTCTTT,CASSLAQAFF
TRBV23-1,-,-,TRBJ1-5,TGCGCCAGCAGTCAATACCGGACGGTCTATAGCAATCAGCCCCAGCATTTT,CASSQYRTVYSNQPQHF
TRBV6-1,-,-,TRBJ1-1,TGTGCCAGCAGTGCAGGAACAGGGAGAGGGAAGAACACTGAAGCTTTCTTT,CASSAGTGRGKNTEAFF
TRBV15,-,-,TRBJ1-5,TGTGCCACCAGCAGGGATACAGGGTCACGGCAGCCCCAGCATTTT,CATSRDTGSRQPQHF
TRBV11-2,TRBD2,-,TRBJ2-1,TGTGCCAGCAGCTTAGGTCCTAGCGGTACATACAATGAGCAGTTCTTC,CASSLGPSGTYNEQFF
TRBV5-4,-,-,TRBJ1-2,TGTGCCAGCAGCACCAGGGATACAAATGGCTACACCTTC,CASSTRDTNGYTF
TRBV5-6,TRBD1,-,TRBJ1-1,TGTGCCAGCAGGCGACAGGGTTTCGACACTGAAGCTTTCTTT,CASRRQGFDTEAFF
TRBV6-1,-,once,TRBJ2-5,TGTGCCAGCACTTACAGGTCTTTCTGGGAGACCCAGTACTTC,CASTYRSFWETQYF
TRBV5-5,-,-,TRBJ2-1,TGTGCCAGCAGCTTAGAGGGACCTTGGGACAATGAGCAGTTCTTC,CASSLEGPWDNEQFF
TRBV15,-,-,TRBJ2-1,TGTGCCACCAGCAGCTCGCTAGCAGGATATTACAATGAGCAGTTCTTC,CATSSSLAGYYNEQFF
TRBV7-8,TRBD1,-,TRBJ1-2,TGTGCCAGCAGCGTAGACGGGACAGGGGGCTATGGCTACACCTTC,CASSVDGTGGYGYTF
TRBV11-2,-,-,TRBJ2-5,TGTGCCAGCAGCTTAGAGTTTGGAGCACAAGAGACCCAGTACTTC,CASSLEFGAQETQYF
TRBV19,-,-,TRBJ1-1,TGTGCCAGTAGTCAGGGTCCGAACACTGAAGCTTTCTTT,CASSQGPNTEAFF
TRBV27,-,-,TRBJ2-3,TGTGCCAGCAGTTTGTCCTCAGGTACCACAGATACGCAGTATTTT,CASSLSSGTTDTQYF
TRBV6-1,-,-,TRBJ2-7,TGTGCCAGCAGTGAATCTCGGGGGAAGCAGTACTTC,CASSESRGKQYF
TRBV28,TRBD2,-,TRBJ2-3,TGTGCCAGCAGTTTATTAGCGGGAGAGAACACAGATACGCAGTATTTT,CASSLLAGENTDTQYF
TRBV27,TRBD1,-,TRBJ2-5,TGTGCCAGCAGTTCACGACAGGGGAGAGAGACCCAGTACTTC,CASSSRQGRETQYF
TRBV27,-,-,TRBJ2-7,TGTGCCAGCAGTCACGGGATTAACTACGAGCAGTACTTC,CASSHGINYEQYF
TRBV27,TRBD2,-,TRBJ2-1,TGTGCCAGCAGTACCCCCGGGACTAGCGGGAGCTATGAGCAGTTCTTC,CASSTPGTSGSYEQFF
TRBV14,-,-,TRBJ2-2,TGTGCCAGCAGCCCCAGGGTCGCGGCCGGGGAGCTGTTTTTT,CASSPRVAAGELFF
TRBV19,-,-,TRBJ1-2,TGTGCCAGTAGCAAACGGACGGGTGGCTATGGCTACACCTTC,CASSKRTGGYGYTF
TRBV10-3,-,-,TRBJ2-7,TGTGCCATCAGTGGGGTTCCAACTACCTACGAGCAGTACTTC,CAISGVPTTYEQYF
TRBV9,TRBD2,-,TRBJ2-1,TGTGCCAGCAGCACTTTTGGGACTAGCGGGAGCTATGAGCAGTTCTTC,CASSTFGTSGSYEQFF
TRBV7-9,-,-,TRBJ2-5,TGTGCCAGCAGCTTAGCGGGGGCAGGGACCGGGCTAGAGACCCAGTACTTC,CASSLAGAGTGLETQYF
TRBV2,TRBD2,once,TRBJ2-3,TGTGCCAGCAGGCCTACTAGCGGCATAACGCAGTATTTT,CASRPTSGITQYF
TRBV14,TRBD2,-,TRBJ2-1,TGTGCCAGCAGCCAAGACCCCAAACTAGCGGGAGACTACAATGAGCAGTTCTTC,CASSQDPKLAGDYNEQFF
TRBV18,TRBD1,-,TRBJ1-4,TGTGCCAGCTCAACAGAAGACAGGGCCAATGAAAAACTGTTTTTT,CASSTEDRANEKLFF
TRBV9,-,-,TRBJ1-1,TGTGCCAGCAGCGTAGGGGGGGCGAACACTGAAGCTTTCTTT,CASSVGGANTEAFF
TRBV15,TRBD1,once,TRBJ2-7,TGTGCCACCAGCAGGCTCCCGGGACAGGGGAACGAGCAGTACTTC,CATSRLPGQGNEQYF
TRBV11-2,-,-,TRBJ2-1,TGTGCCAGTGAAGACAGCGCAGGGATCTACAATGAGCAGTTCTTC,CASEDSAGIYNEQFF
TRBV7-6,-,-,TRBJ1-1,TGTGCCAGCAGCTTAGGTGGGGGTGAAGCTTTCTTT,CASSLGGGEAFF